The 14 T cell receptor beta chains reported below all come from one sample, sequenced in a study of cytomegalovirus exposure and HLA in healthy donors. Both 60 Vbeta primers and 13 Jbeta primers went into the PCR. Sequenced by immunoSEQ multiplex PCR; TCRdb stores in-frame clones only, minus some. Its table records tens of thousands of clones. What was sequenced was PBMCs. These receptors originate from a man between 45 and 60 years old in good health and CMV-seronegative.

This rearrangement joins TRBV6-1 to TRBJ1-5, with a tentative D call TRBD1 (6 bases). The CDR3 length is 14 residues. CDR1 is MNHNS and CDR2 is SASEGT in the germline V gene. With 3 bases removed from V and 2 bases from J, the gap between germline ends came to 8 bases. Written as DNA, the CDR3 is TGTGCCAGCAGTGAGGGGGCCGGCAATCAGCCCCAGCATTTT. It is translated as CASSEGAGNQPQHF.

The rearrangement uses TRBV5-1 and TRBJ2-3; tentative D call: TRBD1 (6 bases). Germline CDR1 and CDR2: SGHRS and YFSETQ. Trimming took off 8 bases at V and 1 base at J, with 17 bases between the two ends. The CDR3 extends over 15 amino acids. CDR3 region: CASGDRPGGTDTQYF. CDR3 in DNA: TGCGCCAGTGGAGACAGGCCAGGGGGCACAGATACGCAGTATTTT. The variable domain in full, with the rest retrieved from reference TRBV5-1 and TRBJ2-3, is KAGVTQTPRYLIKTRGQQVTLSCSPISGHRSVSWYQQTPGQGLQFLFEYFSETQRNKGNFPGRFSGRQFSNSRSEMNVSTLELGDSALYLCASGDRPGGTDTQYFGPGTRLTVL.

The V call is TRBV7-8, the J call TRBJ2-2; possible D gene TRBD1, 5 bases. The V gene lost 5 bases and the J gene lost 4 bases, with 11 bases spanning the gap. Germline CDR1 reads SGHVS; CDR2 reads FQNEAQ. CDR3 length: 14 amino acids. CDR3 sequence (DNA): TGTGCCAGCAGCCTCAGGGTGGGCACCGGGGAGCTGTTTTTT. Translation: CASSLRVGTGELFF.

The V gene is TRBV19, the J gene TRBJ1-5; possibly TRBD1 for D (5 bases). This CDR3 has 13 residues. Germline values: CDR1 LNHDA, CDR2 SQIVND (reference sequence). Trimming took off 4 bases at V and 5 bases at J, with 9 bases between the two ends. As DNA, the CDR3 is TGTGCCAGTAGTAAGGGGATTCATCAGCCCCAGCATTTT. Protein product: CASSKGIHQPQHF.

In DNA form, the CDR3 reads TGTGCCAGCAGGTCTCGGGGGGCTGACTATGGCTACACCTTC. Translation: CASRSRGADYGYTF. The V call is TRBV13, the J call TRBJ1-2, with a tentative D call TRBD1 (6 bases). The CDR3 has 14 amino acids. Trimming removed 6 bases from V and 3 bases from J, with 14 bases in between. Germline V CDR1 and CDR2: PRHDT, FYEKMQ (reference sequence).

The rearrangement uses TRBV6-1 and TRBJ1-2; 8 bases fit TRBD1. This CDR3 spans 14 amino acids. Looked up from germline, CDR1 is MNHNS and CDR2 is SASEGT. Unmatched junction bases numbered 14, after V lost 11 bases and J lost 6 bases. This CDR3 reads CAGEPPDRVDGYTF. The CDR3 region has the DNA TGTGCCGGCGAACCTCCGGACAGGGTTGATGGCTACACCTTC.

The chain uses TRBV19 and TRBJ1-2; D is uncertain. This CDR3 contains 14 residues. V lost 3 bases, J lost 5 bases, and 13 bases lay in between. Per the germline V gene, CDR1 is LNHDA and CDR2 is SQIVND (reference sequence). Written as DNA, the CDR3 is TGTGCCAGTAGTATGTGGCGGGTTGCGTATGGCTACACCTTC. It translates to CASSMWRVAYGYTF.

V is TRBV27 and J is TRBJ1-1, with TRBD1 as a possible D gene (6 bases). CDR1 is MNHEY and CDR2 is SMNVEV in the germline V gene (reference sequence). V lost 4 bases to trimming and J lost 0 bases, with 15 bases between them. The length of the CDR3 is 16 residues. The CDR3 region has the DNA TGTGCCAGCAGTTCCTACCCGGACAGACTGAACACTGAAGCTTTCTTT. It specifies CASSSYPDRLNTEAFF.

For the CDR3, the DNA is TGTGCCAGCAGCCCAAGAGAGGGATCGTCTTATGGCTACACCTTC. Protein: CASSPREGSSYGYTF. V and J are TRBV14 and TRBJ1-2, with no clear D. The CDR3 spans 15 residues. Germline loops: CDR1 SGHDN, CDR2 FVKESK. Trimming took off 4 bases at V and 5 bases at J, with 17 bases between the two ends. The entire variable domain, with the rest obtained from reference TRBV14 and TRBJ1-2, is as follows: EAGVTQFPSHSVIEKGQTVTLRCDPISGHDNLYWYRRVMGKEIKFLLHFVKESKQDESGMPNNRFLAERTGGTYSTLKVQPAELEDSGVYFCASSPREGSSYGYTFGSGTRLTVV.

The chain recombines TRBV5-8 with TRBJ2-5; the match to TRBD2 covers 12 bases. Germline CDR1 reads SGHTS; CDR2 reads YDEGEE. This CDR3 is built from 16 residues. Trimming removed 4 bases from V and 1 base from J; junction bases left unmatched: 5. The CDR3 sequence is CASSPGLAGIQETQYF. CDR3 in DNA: TGTGCCAGCAGCCCAGGACTAGCGGGGATCCAAGAGACCCAGTACTTC.

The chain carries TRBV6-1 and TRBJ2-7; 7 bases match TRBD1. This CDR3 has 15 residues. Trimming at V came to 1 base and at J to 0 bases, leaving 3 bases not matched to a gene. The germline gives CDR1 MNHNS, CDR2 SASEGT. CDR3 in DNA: TGTGCCAGCAGTGAAGGACAGGGTGCCTCCTACGAGCAGTACTTC. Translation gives CASSEGQGASYEQYF.

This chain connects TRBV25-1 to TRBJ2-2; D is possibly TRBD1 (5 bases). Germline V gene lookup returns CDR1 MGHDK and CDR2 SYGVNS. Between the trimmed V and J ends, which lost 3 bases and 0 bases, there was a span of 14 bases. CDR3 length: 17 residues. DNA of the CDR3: TGTGCCAGCAGTGACCGGCTCGCCAGGGCGAACACCGGGGAGCTGTTTTTT. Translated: CASSDRLARANTGELFF.

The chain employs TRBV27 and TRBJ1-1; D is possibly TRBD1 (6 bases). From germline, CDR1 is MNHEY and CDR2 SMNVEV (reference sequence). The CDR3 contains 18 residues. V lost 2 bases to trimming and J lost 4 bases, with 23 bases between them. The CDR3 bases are TGTGCCAGCAGTTTAGATGGGGTCGGTCGGGGGGCAGGCACTGAAGCTTTCTTT. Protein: CASSLDGVGRGAGTEAFF.

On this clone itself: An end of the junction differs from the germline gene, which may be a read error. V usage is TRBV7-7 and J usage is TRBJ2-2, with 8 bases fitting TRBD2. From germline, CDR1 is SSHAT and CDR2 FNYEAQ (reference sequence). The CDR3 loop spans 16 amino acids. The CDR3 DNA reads TGTGCTAGCAGCTTGGGCCTAGCGGGGAACACCGGGGAGCTGTTTTTT. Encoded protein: CASSLGLAGNTGELFF.